The T cell receptor (beta chain) described here comes from a study of blood T cell repertoires in COVID-19 (dated by TCRdb to the early 2020s). About the investigation overall: Samples covering the acute and convalescent phases of COVID-19 were provided by collaborators in the United States, Italy and Spain. The prospective study material was composed of cDNA or gDNA derived from T cells, B-cell-depleted T cells, or PBMCs. Where available, HLA class I and class II types were obtained from metadata supplied by the sample provider rather than from assay-based typing. The repertoires were made available in a free public database intended to serve as a resource for research on the immune response to SARS-CoV-2. Samples were obtained from the ongoing ImmuneRACE study (first 160 participants) and from 950 to 1,500 subjects provided by 6 global collaborators. A de-identified subject ID, COVID-19 status, age in years and sex were almost always included in the sample metadata. Deeply sampled blood TCRbeta repertoires from subjects exposed to, actively infected with, or recovered from COVID-19 were included in the dataset. What the authors observed across the whole study: The amount of clinical and demographic metadata varied by source and participant and was provided uncurated.

In Seattle, one collaborating source enrolled patients while the infection was active and tracked those patients longitudinally over the course of disease. Collaborating institutions collected whole blood in K2EDTA tubes following their own protocols. For TCRbeta analysis, collaborator samples were shipped as frozen whole blood, as isolated PBMCs, or as DNA extracted from either sample type. TCRbeta CDR3 regions were amplified from genomic DNA by means of the immunoSEQ Assay, a bias-controlled multiplex PCR. The source study handled its data this way. Within the assay, amplification of reference gene primers was used to estimate how many nucleated cells each sample contained. To quantify the absolute abundance of each unique TCRbeta CDR3 rearrangement, sequence reads were collapsed and filtered. For each sample, productive Simpson clonality was calculated by taking the square root of Simpson's diversity index across productive rearrangements. TCRdb stores this immuneACCESS table with in-frame sequences only. Part of the clones is absent; in the studies checked, under half of the shortfall reflects unresolved V genes, and no reason is known for the rest. The V and J calls and the clone size are those of that table, but D and trimming were determined from the DNA. The sample table shows under 250,000 clones, and 86% are seen once. Roughly 12% of the sample lies in the top ten.

V and J lose 3 bases and 2 bases, and a span of 13 bases separates them. The CDR3 has 15 amino acids, counting the end cysteine and phenylalanine. Of all the DNA, just the CDR3 is kept, 45 bases in frame from base 1. In the germline V gene, CDR1 corresponds to MNHNS and CDR2 to SASEGT. About this clone: Its antigen has not been determined. The record has no base qualities; no much larger clone is one base away.

This sequence was found in a man aged 50-60 years with COVID-19, enrolled during active disease. The sequenced sample consisted of peripheral blood. Recombination joined TRBV6-1 with TRBJ1-2; the D gene cannot be resolved reliably. The DNA sequence is as follows: TGTGCCAGCAGTGATTTTGACGGGATGAACTATGGCTACACCTTC. Its amino acids are CASSDFDGMNYGYTF.